The rows below give T cell receptor beta chains drawn from one sample of a study of blood T cells in healthy people across ages. MiXCR, run by TCRdb on the 5' RACE reads, gives a single entry per CDR3 protein. The top ten hold around 20% of the sample, which has about 730,000 distinct CDR3 sequences, around 40% seen once. What was sequenced was blood. These receptors came from a woman aged 55-69 years in good health. Both conserved end residues are part of each CDR3. Fields, in order: J gene, D gene, clone size, V gene, CDR3 protein, CDR3 DNA. The D gene is left open where the match is weak. Expanded clones are given a class, and other clones once, few, many or no size at all.

TRBJ2-1,TRBD2,many,TRBV10-3,CAISSGSSINEQFF,TGTGCCATCAGTAGCGGGAGTAGTATAAATGAGCAGTTCTTC
TRBJ1-4,-,-,TRBV20-1,CSARPSGQTRELFF,TGCAGTGCTAGACCGTCAGGACAGACCCGGGAACTGTTTTTT
TRBJ2-1,-,-,TRBV5-1,CASSMAPEIGGNEQFF,TGCGCCAGCAGCATGGCGCCCGAAATTGGGGGGAATGAGCAGTTCTTC
TRBJ1-2,-,-,TRBV5-1,CASSFPFRDGHTTF,TGCGCCAGCAGCTTCCCTTTCCGGGACGGCCATACCACCTTC
TRBJ2-5,-,few,TRBV7-3,CASSLARGGGSQETQYF,TGTGCCAGCAGCTTAGCGAGGGGGGGAGGTAGCCAAGAGACCCAGTACTTC
TRBJ1-6,-,few,TRBV7-2,CASSSPGAVDSPLHF,TGTGCCAGCAGCTCCCCCGGGGCGGTTGATTCACCCCTCCACTTT
TRBJ2-5,-,few,TRBV12-3/TRBV12-4,CASSRGAGGETQYF,TGTGCCAGCAGTCGGGGGGCCGGAGGAGAGACCCAGTACTTC
TRBJ1-5,-,-,TRBV28,CASRNPGLPLSNQPQHF,TGTGCCAGCAGGAATCCGGGACTCCCCCTTAGCAATCAGCCCCAGCATTTT
TRBJ1-5,-,-,TRBV4-1,CASSLEGMRNQPQHF,TGCGCCAGCAGCCTGGAGGGGATGCGAAATCAGCCCCAGCATTTT
TRBJ1-4,TRBD1,-,TRBV19,CASRDLGQLVEKLFF,TGTGCCAGTAGGGACTTGGGACAGTTAGTTGAAAAACTGTTTTTT
TRBJ1-2,TRBD1,few,TRBV6-5,CASSYGTGAFYGGYTF,TGTGCCAGCAGTTACGGGACAGGGGCGTTTTATGGTGGCTACACCTTC
TRBJ1-2,-,-,TRBV5-1,CASSSSYRAVNYGYTF,TGCGCCAGCAGCTCCTCGTACAGGGCGGTAAACTATGGCTACACCTTC
TRBJ2-3,-,few,TRBV7-2,CASRGRVSTDTQYF,TGTGCCAGCAGGGGAAGGGTTAGCACAGATACGCAGTATTTT
TRBJ1-5,TRBD1,-,TRBV20-1,CSASGQISNQPQHF,TGCAGTGCTTCGGGACAGATTAGCAATCAGCCCCAGCATTTT
TRBJ2-6,-,-,TRBV25-1,CASSDPWNDRTGANVLTF,TGTGCCAGCAGTGACCCGTGGAATGACAGGACTGGGGCCAACGTCCTGACTTTC
TRBJ2-5,TRBD1,-,TRBV15,CATSSDLGTGRETQYF,TGTGCCACCAGCAGCGACTTGGGGACAGGGCGGGAGACCCAGTACTTC
TRBJ1-5,-,-,TRBV18,CASSPMQGGGNNQPQHF,TGTGCCAGCTCACCCATGCAGGGAGGTGGAAACAATCAGCCCCAGCATTTT
TRBJ2-1,-,many,TRBV29-1,CSVRLNYNEQFF,TGCAGCGTCCGACTCAACTACAATGAGCAGTTCTTC
TRBJ2-7,-,-,TRBV18,CASSPRGPGGFDEQYF,TGTGCCAGCTCCCCTCGGGGGCCGGGGGGCTTCGACGAGCAGTACTTC
TRBJ1-1,-,few,TRBV29-1,CSVEVSRRTEAFF,TGCAGCGTTGAAGTGAGCAGGAGGACTGAAGCTTTCTTT
TRBJ2-3,TRBD1,-,TRBV6-4,CASSEGTGLTDTQYF,TGTGCCAGCAGTGAGGGGACAGGGTTGACAGATACGCAGTATTTT
TRBJ2-4,-,-,TRBV7-9,CASSEKNIQYF,TGTGCCAGCAGCGAAAAAAACATTCAGTACTTC
TRBJ2-1,TRBD2,-,TRBV20-1,CSALTGLAGGFYEQFF,TGCAGTGCCTTAACTGGACTAGCGGGAGGTTTCTATGAGCAGTTCTTC
TRBJ2-4,-,-,TRBV20-1,CSASLTGVVKNIQYF,TGCAGTGCTAGTCTCACGGGAGTGGTCAAAAACATTCAGTACTTC
TRBJ1-6,-,-,TRBV7-2,CASSLARGGAPLHF,TGTGCCAGCAGCTTAGCGCGGGGCGGGGCACCCCTCCACTTT
TRBJ2-7,TRBD2,-,TRBV9,CASSEGLEGVYEQYF,TGTGCCAGCAGCGAGGGACTAGAGGGAGTCTACGAGCAGTACTTC
TRBJ1-1,TRBD1,-,TRBV20-1,CSARDAGTGGNTEAFF,TGCAGTGCTAGGGACGCCGGGACAGGGGGCAACACTGAAGCTTTCTTT
TRBJ2-5,TRBD1,-,TRBV20-1,CSALRGQGGTQYF,TGCAGTGCCCTCAGAGGACAGGGGGGGACCCAGTACTTC
TRBJ2-7,-,few,TRBV4-2,CASSPVGRDYEQYF,TGTGCCAGCAGCCCGGTTGGAAGGGACTACGAGCAGTACTTC
TRBJ2-7,TRBD2,few,TRBV3-1,CASSQLAGGGEQYF,TGTGCCAGCAGCCAACTAGCGGGAGGGGGTGAGCAGTACTTC
TRBJ1-6,-,once,TRBV27,CASSPAGSPLHF,TGTGCCAGCAGTCCGGCTGGTTCACCCCTCCACTTT
TRBJ2-2,TRBD2,few,TRBV7-2,CASSFTSGGNTGELFF,TGTGCCAGCAGCTTTACTAGCGGGGGAAACACCGGGGAGCTGTTTTTT
TRBJ2-7,-,-,TRBV20-1,CSASPGSTYEQYF,TGCAGTGCTAGCCCGGGCAGCACATACGAGCAGTACTTC
TRBJ2-5,-,few,TRBV27,CASSLGAWGLIGETQYF,TGTGCCAGCAGTTTAGGAGCGTGGGGCCTCATAGGGGAGACCCAGTACTTC
TRBJ1-2,TRBD1,few,TRBV3-1,CASSLKGGGFYGYTF,TGTGCCAGCAGCCTGAAGGGAGGGGGCTTCTATGGCTACACCTTC
TRBJ1-2,TRBD1,-,TRBV29-1,CSVGGQGDDYTF,TGCAGCGTTGGGGGACAGGGGGATGACTACACCTTC
TRBJ1-4,-,-,TRBV5-6,CASRGQENEKLFF,TGTGCCAGCAGAGGGCAGGAAAATGAAAAACTGTTTTTT
TRBJ1-2,-,many,TRBV14,CASSQGPYGYTF,TGTGCCAGCAGCCAGGGGCCCTATGGCTACACCTTC
TRBJ1-4,-,once,TRBV18,CASSPNSRGGEKLFF,TGTGCCAGCTCACCAAACTCAAGGGGCGGTGAAAAACTGTTTTTT
TRBJ2-1,-,-,TRBV4-3,CASSQDQGITEQFF,TGCGCCAGCAGCCAAGACCAAGGTATTACTGAGCAGTTCTTC
TRBJ1-2,-,-,TRBV20-1,CSASPPGTNPSYGYTF,TGCAGTGCTAGCCCCCCAGGGACAAACCCCAGCTATGGCTACACCTTC
TRBJ1-5,TRBD1,-,TRBV20-1,CSATTGTNQPQHF,TGCAGTGCGACGACAGGGACCAATCAGCCCCAGCATTTT
TRBJ1-1,TRBD1,-,TRBV20-1,CSAPGAGGVNTEAFF,TGCAGTGCTCCGGGGGCAGGGGGCGTCAACACTGAAGCTTTCTTT
TRBJ1-2,TRBD1,few,TRBV20-1,CSASGDRGPNYGYTF,TGCAGTGCTAGCGGGGACAGGGGTCCAAACTATGGCTACACCTTC
TRBJ2-5,-,many,TRBV7-2,CASSLGPRGETQYF,TGTGCCAGCAGCTTAGGCCCCCGGGGAGAGACCCAGTACTTC
TRBJ1-1,-,-,TRBV20-1,CSAREGVSEAFF,TGCAGTGCTAGAGAGGGGGTTAGCGAAGCTTTCTTT
TRBJ2-1,-,few,TRBV5-1,CASSLTGHSYNEQFF,TGCGCCAGCAGCTTAACGGGACACTCCTACAATGAGCAGTTCTTC
TRBJ1-1,TRBD1,-,TRBV27,CASSLQGGMNTEAFF,TGTGCCAGCAGTTTACAGGGGGGCATGAACACTGAAGCTTTCTTT
TRBJ1-3,-,-,TRBV5-1,CASSLDGGDGNTIYF,TGCGCCAGCAGCTTGGACGGGGGAGATGGAAACACCATATATTTT
TRBJ2-6,-,few,TRBV25-1,CASSVPFSGANVLTF,TGTGCCAGCAGTGTCCCCTTCTCTGGGGCCAACGTCCTGACTTTC
TRBJ2-7,TRBD2,-,TRBV3-1,CASSQGVGGARTVVNEQYF,TGTGCCAGCAGCCAAGGGGTCGGGGGGGCGCGCACGGTAGTAAATGAGCAGTACTTC
TRBJ2-3,TRBD2,-,TRBV9,CASSVEGGRAADTQYF,TGTGCCAGCAGCGTAGAGGGCGGGAGGGCTGCAGATACGCAGTATTTT
TRBJ2-1,TRBD1,many,TRBV12-3/TRBV12-4,CASSFPGQGENEQFF,TGTGCCAGCAGTTTCCCGGGACAGGGAGAGAATGAGCAGTTCTTC
TRBJ2-5,TRBD1,few,TRBV7-7,CASSLAGGRQETQYF,TGTGCTAGCAGCTTGGCAGGGGGAAGGCAAGAGACCCAGTACTTC
TRBJ1-1,-,few,TRBV7-2,CASSLGGGMNTEAFF,TGTGCCAGCAGCTTAGGGGGAGGCATGAACACTGAAGCTTTCTTT